These 14 T cell receptor beta chains share one sample of origin, sequenced in a study of T cells after yellow fever vaccination (dated by TCRdb to between 2019 and 2020). The method was 5' RACE. The sequencer listed for this sample is Illumina NovaSeq 6000. Starting from the raw public reads, TCRdb applied fastp trimming at Q25, assembled clones with MiXCR and retained in-frame beta chains. Each entry is one CDR3 protein sequence, shown with its most common DNA and genes. This sample gives some 300,000 distinct CDR3 sequences in total; less than 4.5% of them show up just once. 20% to 25% of the sample is held by the ten biggest clonotypes. Reading the label with the study, this specimen's treatment or condition is: live attenuated yellow fever vaccine strain. The specimen was PBMCs, collected on the day of the yellow fever booster vaccination. Receptors originate from a man aged 18-30 years who received the YFV17D yellow fever vaccine.

This clonotype was detected only a few times. The chain carries TRBV5-1 and TRBJ2-7; possibly TRBD2 for D (6 bases). V lost 4 bases and J lost 1, with 12 bases in between. Germline CDR1 SGHRS, CDR2 YFSETQ. This CDR3 has 14 residues. The CDR3 DNA sequence: TGCGCCAGCAGCGGAGGGGACGGTTCCTACGAGCAGTACTTC. Translation gives CASSGGDGSYEQYF.

This clonotype was counted at least ten times. CDR3 residues: CASSRSGGSSYNEQFF. Here the CDR3 DNA reads TGTGCCAGCAGTCGTAGCGGGGGGAGCTCCTACAATGAGCAGTTCTTC. This chain connects TRBV28 to TRBJ2-1; 10 bases align to TRBD2. The CDR3 is 16 amino acids. The germline gives CDR1 MDHEN, CDR2 SYDVKM. The junction had 4 bases not matched to a gene; V was cut back by 5 bases and J by 0 bases. The variable domain in full, with the rest retrieved from reference TRBV28 and TRBJ2-1, is DVKVTQSSRYLVKRTGEKVFLECVQDMDHENMFWYRQDPGLGLRLIYFSYDVKMKEKGDIPEGYSVSREKKERFSLILESASTNQTSMYLCASSRSGGSSYNEQFFGPGTRLTVL.

The sample holds many counts of this clonotype. The V gene is TRBV29-1, the J gene TRBJ2-5; possibly TRBD2 for D (5 bases). V lost 6 bases to trimming and J lost 2 bases, with 16 bases between them. The CDR3 has 14 amino acids. CDR1 is SQVTM and CDR2 is ANQGSEA in the germline V gene. The CDR3 reads CSVNSAEIQETQYF. CDR3 DNA: TGCAGCGTCAATTCAGCGGAGATACAAGAGACCCAGTACTTC. Complete variable domain (other parts from reference TRBV29-1 and TRBJ2-5): SAVISQKPSRDICQRGTSLTIQCQVDSQVTMMFWYRQQPGQSLTLIATANQGSEATYESGFVIDKFPISRPNLTFSTLTVSNMSPEDSSIYLCSVNSAEIQETQYFGPGTRLLVL.

The sample holds a few counts of this clonotype. The chain is built from TRBV18 and TRBJ1-1, with unresolved D. Germline V CDR1 and CDR2: KGHSH, LQKENI. The CDR3 loop spans 16 amino acids. V dropped 4 bases and J dropped 5 bases, with 20 bases sitting between them. The CDR3: CASSRIDQRRGTEAFF. The DNA for the CDR3 is TGTGCCAGCTCACGAATAGATCAAAGGAGAGGTACTGAAGCTTTCTTT.

This clonotype came up a few times. The rearrangement uses TRBV27 and TRBJ2-3; D may be TRBD2 (7 bases). V was trimmed by 5 bases and J by 5 bases, leaving 20 bases between them. This CDR3 region has 16 residues. Looked up from germline, CDR1 is MNHEY and CDR2 is SMNVEV (reference sequence). For the CDR3, the DNA is TGTGCCAGCAGTCCCCTGAACCGGGGGGCAGGAGATACGCAGTATTTT. Translated, it gives CASSPLNRGAGDTQYF.

This clonotype has ten or more counts. The chain employs TRBV29-1 and TRBJ2-1; 11 bases agree with TRBD2. Germline V gives CDR1 SQVTM, CDR2 ANQGSEA. V was pared by 4 bases and J by 1 base, with 9 bases of the junction left unmatched. This CDR3 contains 17 residues. The CDR3: CSVVSGGALKSYNEQFF. CDR3 bases: TGCAGCGTTGTTAGCGGGGGGGCCCTTAAGTCCTACAATGAGCAGTTCTTC.

This clonotype was observed many times. The chain carries TRBV7-2 and TRBJ2-5; perhaps TRBD2 as D (5 bases). This CDR3 comprises 16 residues. The germline V gene encodes CDR1 SGHTA and CDR2 FQGNSA. V was clipped by 5 bases and J by 5 bases, with 21 bases between them. The chain's CDR3 is CASSAPLDLGWETQYF. The CDR3, as DNA: TGTGCCAGCAGCGCCCCACTAGACTTAGGATGGGAGACCCAGTACTTC.

This sequence joins TRBV6-1 and TRBJ1-1, with D maybe TRBD1 (6 bases). CDR1 is MNHNS and CDR2 is SASEGT in the germline V gene. CDR3 length: 13 amino acids. Between the trimmed V and J ends, which lost 3 bases and 6 bases, there was a span of 11 bases. The DNA of the CDR3 is TGTGCCAGCAGTGACGGGGGCTTGGCTGAAGCTTTCTTT. Translated, it gives CASSDGGLAEAFF.

This chain links TRBV6-2 or TRBV6-3 with TRBJ1-1; D remains unclear. V lost 2 bases and J 1 base, leaving 8 bases between the germline ends. Germline V gene sequence: CDR1 MNHEY, CDR2 SVGEGT. The CDR3 covers 14 residues. DNA of the CDR3: TGTGCCAGCAGTTACCGACACCCGAACACTGAAGCTTTCTTT. It translates to CASSYRHPNTEAFF.

This clonotype was detected ten times or more. The rearrangement links TRBV3-1 to TRBJ2-5; D is uncertain. CDR3 size: 13 residues. V dropped 3 bases and J dropped 1 base, with 6 bases sitting between them. Germline V CDR1 and CDR2: LGHDT, YNNKEL (reference sequence). The CDR3: CASSQGSQETQYF. The CDR3 DNA reads TGTGCCAGCAGCCAGGGCAGCCAAGAGACCCAGTACTTC.

This clonotype occurred many times. The V gene is TRBV11-2, the J gene TRBJ2-7; TRBD1 matches at 7 bases. The CDR3 totals 15 residues. J was trimmed by 3 bases and V by 4 bases; bases with no gene match: 9. Germline V gives CDR1 SGHAT, CDR2 FQNNGV. CDR3 sequence: CASSSGTAAIYEQYF. CDR3 nucleotide sequence: TGTGCCAGCAGCTCCGGGACAGCCGCAATCTACGAGCAGTACTTC.

This clonotype was seen repeatedly, ten times or more. CDR3 nucleotide sequence: TGTGCCAGCAGCTTAGACAGCCCCTCAAGAGATACGCAGTATTTT. Its protein product is CASSLDSPSRDTQYF. This chain connects TRBV7-2 to TRBJ2-3; D gene uncertain. V shed 1 base and J shed 5 bases, with 13 bases lying between them. CDR3 length: 15 residues. Germline loops: CDR1 SGHTA, CDR2 FQGNSA.

V and J are TRBV5-1 and TRBJ2-5; tentatively, D is TRBD1 (6 bases). This CDR3 is built from 12 residues. Germline lookup yields CDR1 SGHRS and CDR2 YFSETQ. V was shortened by 5 bases and J by 5 bases, with 10 bases between the two germline ends. Here the CDR3 DNA reads TGCGCCAGCAGGGGGGCTGGGGAGACCCAGTACTTC. This sequence encodes CASRGAGETQYF. The full variable domain, in which reference TRBV5-1 and TRBJ2-5 provide the parts outside the CDR3, is KAGVTQTPRYLIKTRGQQVTLSCSPISGHRSVSWYQQTPGQGLQFLFEYFSETQRNKGNFPGRFSGRQFSNSRSEMNVSTLELGDSALYLCASRGAGETQYFGPGTRLLVL.

This clonotype appeared a few times. The rearrangement links TRBV12-3 or TRBV12-4 to TRBJ2-7; D is perhaps TRBD1 (5 bases). V lost 4 bases to trimming and J lost 3 bases, with 16 bases between them. There are 15 residues in the CDR3. CDR3 in amino acids: CASSSPSGPHYEQYF. The CDR3 region has the DNA TGTGCCAGCAGTTCGCCGTCAGGGCCCCACTACGAGCAGTACTTC.